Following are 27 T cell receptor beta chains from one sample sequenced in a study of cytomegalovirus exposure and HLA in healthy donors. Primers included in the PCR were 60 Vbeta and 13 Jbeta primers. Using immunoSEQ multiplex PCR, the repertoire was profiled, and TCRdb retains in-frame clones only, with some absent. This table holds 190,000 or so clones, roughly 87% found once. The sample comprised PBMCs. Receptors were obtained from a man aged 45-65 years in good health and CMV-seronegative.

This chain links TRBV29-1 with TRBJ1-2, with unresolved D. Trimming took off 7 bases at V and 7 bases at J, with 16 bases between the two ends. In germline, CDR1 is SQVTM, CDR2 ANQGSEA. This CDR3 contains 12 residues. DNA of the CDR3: TGCAGCGCATCTTGGGAAGCGGTTGGCTACACCTTC. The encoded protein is CSASWEAVGYTF.

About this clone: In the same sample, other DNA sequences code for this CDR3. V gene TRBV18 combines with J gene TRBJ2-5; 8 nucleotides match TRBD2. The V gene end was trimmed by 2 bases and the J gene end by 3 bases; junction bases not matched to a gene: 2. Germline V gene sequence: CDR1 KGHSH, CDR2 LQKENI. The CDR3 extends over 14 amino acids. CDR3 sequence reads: CASSPTSGKETQYF. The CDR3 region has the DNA TGTGCCAGCTCACCAACTAGCGGTAAAGAGACCCAGTACTTC.

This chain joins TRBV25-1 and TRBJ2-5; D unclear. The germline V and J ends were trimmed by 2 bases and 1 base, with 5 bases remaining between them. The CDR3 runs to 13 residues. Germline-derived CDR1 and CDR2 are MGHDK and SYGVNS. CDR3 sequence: CASSEGSQETQYF. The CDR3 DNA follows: TGTGCCAGCAGTGAAGGCAGCCAAGAGACCCAGTACTTC.

CDR3 in DNA: TGTGCCAGCAGAACGGGGACAGGGTGGTACGAGCAGTACTTC. Amino acid sequence: CASRTGTGWYEQYF. The chain recombines TRBV2 with TRBJ2-7; TRBD1 matches 9 bases. This CDR3 region has 14 residues. The germline gives CDR1 SNHLY, CDR2 FYNNEI. The V segment lost 6 bases and the J segment 4 bases; nucleotides outside the gene matches: 7.

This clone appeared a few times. The CDR3 spells CASKREALNTEAFF. The DNA of the CDR3 is TGTGCCAGCAAGCGGGAGGCCTTGAACACTGAAGCTTTCTTT. The genes are TRBV6-1 and TRBJ1-1; D gene ambiguous. The CDR3 covers 14 residues. V lost 7 bases to trimming and J lost 0 bases, with 12 bases between them. In germline, CDR1 is MNHNS, CDR2 SASEGT.

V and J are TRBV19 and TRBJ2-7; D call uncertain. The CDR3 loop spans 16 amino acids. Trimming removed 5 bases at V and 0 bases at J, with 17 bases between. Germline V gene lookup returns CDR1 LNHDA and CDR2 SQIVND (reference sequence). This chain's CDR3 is CASSPSVSPYSYEQYF. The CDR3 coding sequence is TGTGCCAGTAGTCCAAGCGTCTCACCATACTCCTACGAGCAGTACTTC.

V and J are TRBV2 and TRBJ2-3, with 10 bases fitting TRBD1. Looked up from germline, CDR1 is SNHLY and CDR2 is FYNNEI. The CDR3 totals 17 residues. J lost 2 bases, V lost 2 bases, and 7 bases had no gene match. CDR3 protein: CASSEKDRGILTDTQYF. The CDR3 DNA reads TGTGCCAGCAGTGAAAAGGACAGGGGGATCCTCACAGATACGCAGTATTTT.

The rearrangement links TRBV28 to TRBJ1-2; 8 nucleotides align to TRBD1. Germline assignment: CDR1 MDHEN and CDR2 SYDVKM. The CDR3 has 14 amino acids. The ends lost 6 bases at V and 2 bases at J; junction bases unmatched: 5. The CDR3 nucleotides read TGTGCCAGCAGAAGGGACAGGTCAAACTATGGCTACACCTTC. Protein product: CASRRDRSNYGYTF.

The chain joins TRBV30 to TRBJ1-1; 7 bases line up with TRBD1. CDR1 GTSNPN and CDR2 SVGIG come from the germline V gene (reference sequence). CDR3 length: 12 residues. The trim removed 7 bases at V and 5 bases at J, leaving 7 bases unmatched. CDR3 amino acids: CASMPQGTEAFF. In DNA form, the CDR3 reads TGTGCCTCAATGCCACAGGGGACTGAAGCTTTCTTT. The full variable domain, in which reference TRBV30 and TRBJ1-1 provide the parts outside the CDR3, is SQTIHQWPATLVQPVGSPLSLECTVEGTSNPNLYWYRQAAGRGLQLLFYSVGIGQISSEVPQNLSASRPQDRQFILSSKKLLLSDSGFYLCASMPQGTEAFFGQGTRLTVV.

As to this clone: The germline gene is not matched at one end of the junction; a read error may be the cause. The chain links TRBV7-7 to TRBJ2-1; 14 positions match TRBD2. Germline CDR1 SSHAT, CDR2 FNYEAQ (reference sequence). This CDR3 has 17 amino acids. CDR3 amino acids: CASSHGTSGGLRGEQFF. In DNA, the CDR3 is TGTGCTAGCAGCCACGGGACTAGCGGGGGCCTCAGGGGTGAGCAGTTCTTC.

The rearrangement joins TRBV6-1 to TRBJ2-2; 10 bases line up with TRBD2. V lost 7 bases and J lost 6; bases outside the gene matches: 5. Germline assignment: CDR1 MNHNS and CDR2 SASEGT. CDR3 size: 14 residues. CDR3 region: CASISGGAAGELFF. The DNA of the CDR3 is TGTGCCAGCATCAGCGGGGGGGCCGCCGGGGAGCTGTTTTTT.

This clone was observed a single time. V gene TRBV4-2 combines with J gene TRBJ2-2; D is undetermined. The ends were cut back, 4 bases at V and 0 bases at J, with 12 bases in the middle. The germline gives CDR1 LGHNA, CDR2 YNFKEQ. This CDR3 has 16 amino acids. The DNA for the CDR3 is TGTGCCAGCAGCCGAGACGCGTACCCGAACACCGGGGAGCTGTTTTTT. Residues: CASSRDAYPNTGELFF.

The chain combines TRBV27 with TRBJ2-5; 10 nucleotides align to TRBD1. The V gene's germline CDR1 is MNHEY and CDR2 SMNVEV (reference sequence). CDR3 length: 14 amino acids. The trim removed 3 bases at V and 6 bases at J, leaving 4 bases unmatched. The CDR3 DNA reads TGTGCCAGCAGTTTGACAGGGGGCTGGAAGACCCAGTACTTC. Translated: CASSLTGGWKTQYF.

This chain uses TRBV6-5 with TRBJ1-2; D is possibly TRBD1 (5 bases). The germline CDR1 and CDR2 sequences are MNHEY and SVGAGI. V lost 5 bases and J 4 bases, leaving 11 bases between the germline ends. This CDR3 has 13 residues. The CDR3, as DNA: TGTGCCAGCAGTCTCGACAGCTTCTATGGCTACACCTTC. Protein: CASSLDSFYGYTF.

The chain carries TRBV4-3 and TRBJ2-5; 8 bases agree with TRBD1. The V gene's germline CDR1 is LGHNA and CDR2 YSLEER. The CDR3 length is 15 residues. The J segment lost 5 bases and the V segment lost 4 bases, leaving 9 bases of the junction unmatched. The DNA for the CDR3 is TGCGCCAGCAGCCGCAACAGGGGGACGGTGGAGACCCAGTACTTC. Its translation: CASSRNRGTVETQYF.

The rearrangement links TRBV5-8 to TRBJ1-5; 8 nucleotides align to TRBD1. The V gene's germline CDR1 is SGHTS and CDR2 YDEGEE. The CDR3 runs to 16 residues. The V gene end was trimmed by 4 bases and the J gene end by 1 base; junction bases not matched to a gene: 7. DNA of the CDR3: TGTGCCAGCAGCCGCCGGACAGGGCGAAGCAATCAGCCCCAGCATTTT. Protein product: CASSRRTGRSNQPQHF.

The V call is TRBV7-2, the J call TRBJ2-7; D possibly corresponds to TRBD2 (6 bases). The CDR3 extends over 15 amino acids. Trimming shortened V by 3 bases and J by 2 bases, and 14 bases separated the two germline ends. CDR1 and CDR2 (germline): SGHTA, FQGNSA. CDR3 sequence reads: CASSLVEGATYEQYF. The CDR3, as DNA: TGTGCCAGCAGCTTGGTGGAGGGCGCAACCTACGAGCAGTACTTC.

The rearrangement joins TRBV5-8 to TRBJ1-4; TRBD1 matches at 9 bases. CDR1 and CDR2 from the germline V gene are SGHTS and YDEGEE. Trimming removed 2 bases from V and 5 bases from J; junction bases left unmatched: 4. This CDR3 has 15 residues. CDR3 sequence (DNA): TGTGCCAGCAGCTTATCCGGGACAGGGAATGAAAAACTGTTTTTT. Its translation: CASSLSGTGNEKLFF.

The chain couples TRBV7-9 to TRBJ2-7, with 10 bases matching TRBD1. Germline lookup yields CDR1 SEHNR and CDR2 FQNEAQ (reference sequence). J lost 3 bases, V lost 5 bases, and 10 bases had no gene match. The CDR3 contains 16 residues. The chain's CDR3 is CASSRPGTGDVYEQYF. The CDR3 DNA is TGTGCCAGCAGCCGACCCGGGACAGGGGATGTCTACGAGCAGTACTTC.

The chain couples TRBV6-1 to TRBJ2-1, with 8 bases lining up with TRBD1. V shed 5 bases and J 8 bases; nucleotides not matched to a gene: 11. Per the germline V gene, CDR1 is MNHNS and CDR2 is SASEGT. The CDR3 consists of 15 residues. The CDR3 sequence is CASSKSRDRFHEQFF. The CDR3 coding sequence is TGTGCCAGCAGTAAATCCCGGGACAGGTTCCATGAGCAGTTCTTC.

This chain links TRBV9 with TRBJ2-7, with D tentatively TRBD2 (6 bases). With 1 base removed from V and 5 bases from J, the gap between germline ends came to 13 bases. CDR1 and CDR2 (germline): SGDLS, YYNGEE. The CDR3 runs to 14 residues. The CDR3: CASSVNGGRDEQYF. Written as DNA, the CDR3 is TGTGCCAGCAGCGTAAACGGGGGTCGGGACGAGCAGTACTTC.

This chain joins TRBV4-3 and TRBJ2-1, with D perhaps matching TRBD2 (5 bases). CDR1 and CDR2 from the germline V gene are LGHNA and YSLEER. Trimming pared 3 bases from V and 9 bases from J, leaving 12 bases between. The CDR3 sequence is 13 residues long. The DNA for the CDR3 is TGCGCCAGCAGCCAGTCCCGTGGGAGTGAGCAGTTCTTC. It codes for CASSQSRGSEQFF.

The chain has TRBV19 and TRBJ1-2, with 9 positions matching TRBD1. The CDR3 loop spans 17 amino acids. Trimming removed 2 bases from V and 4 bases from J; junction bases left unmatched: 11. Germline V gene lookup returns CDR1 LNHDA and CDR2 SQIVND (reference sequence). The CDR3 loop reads CASSIITGGWIGYGYTF. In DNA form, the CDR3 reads TGTGCCAGTAGTATAATCACAGGGGGCTGGATCGGCTATGGCTACACCTTC.

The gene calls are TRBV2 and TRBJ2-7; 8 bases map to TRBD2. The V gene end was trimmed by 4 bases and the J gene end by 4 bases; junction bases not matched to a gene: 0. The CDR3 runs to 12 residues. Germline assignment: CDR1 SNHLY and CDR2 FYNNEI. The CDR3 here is CASSGGRYEQYF. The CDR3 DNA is TGTGCCAGCAGTGGCGGGAGGTACGAGCAGTACTTC.

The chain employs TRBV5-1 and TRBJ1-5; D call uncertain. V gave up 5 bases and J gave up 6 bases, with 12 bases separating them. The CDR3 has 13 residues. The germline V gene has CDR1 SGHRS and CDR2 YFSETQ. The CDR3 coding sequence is TGCGCCAGCAGTGGGGAGGGCGGTCAGCCCCAGCATTTT. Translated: CASSGEGGQPQHF.

The CDR3 region has the DNA TGTGCCAGCAGCTCACAGGGGGCCCTCTCTGGAAACACCATATATTTT. Protein product: CASSSQGALSGNTIYF. This rearrangement joins TRBV7-2 to TRBJ1-3; 9 bases are a match to TRBD1. Trimming took 4 bases from V and 0 from J; bases not matched to a gene: 4. Germline CDR1 SGHTA, CDR2 FQGNSA. CDR3 length: 16 residues.

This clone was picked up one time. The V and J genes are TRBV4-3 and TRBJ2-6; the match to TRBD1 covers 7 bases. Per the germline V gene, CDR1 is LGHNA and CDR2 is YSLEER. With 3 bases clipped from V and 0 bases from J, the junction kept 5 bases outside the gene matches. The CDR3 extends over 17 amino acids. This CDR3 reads CASSQVAGGSGANVLTF. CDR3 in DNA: TGCGCCAGCAGCCAGGTAGCAGGGGGCTCTGGGGCCAACGTCCTGACTTTC.